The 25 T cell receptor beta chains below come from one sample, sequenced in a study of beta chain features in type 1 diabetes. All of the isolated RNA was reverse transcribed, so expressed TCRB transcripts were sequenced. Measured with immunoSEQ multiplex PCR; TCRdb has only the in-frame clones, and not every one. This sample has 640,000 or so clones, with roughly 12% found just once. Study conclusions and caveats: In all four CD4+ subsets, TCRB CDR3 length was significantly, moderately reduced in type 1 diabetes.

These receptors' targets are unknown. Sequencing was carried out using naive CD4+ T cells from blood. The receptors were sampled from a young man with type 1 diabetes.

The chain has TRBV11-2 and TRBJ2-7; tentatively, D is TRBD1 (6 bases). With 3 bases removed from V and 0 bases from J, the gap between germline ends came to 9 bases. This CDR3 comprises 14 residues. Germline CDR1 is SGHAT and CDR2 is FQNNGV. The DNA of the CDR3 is TGTGCCAGCAGCTTCAACAGGGACTCCTACGAGCAGTACTTC. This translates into CASSFNRDSYEQYF.

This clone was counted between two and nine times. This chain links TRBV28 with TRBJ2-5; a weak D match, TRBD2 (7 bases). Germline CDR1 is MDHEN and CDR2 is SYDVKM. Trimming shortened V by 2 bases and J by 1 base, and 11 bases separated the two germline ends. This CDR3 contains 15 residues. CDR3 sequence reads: CASSLPGGPQETQYF. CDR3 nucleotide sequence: TGTGCCAGCAGTTTACCGGGGGGCCCCCAAGAGACCCAGTACTTC.

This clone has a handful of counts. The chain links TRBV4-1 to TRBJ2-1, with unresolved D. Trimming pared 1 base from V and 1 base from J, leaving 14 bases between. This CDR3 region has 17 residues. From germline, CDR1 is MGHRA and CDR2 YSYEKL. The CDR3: CASSQVGRQRSYNEQFF. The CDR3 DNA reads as TGCGCCAGCAGCCAAGTTGGTAGGCAGCGATCCTACAATGAGCAGTTCTTC.

CDR3 nucleotide sequence: TGTGCCATCAGCATGGGCTCAGTGCACGGTTTTTCCACAGATACGCAGTATTTT. Protein: CAISMGSVHGFSTDTQYF. The chain employs TRBV10-3 and TRBJ2-3; D not resolved. This CDR3 has 18 amino acids. Germline V gives CDR1 ENHRY, CDR2 SYGVKD. Trimming cost V 6 bases and J 2 bases, with 24 bases left between them.

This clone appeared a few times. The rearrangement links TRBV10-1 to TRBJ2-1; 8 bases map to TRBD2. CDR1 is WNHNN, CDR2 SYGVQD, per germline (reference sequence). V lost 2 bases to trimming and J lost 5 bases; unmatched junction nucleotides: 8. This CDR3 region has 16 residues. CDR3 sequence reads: CASSEPQRGPNNEQFF. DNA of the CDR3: TGCGCCAGCAGTGAGCCGCAGCGGGGGCCCAACAATGAGCAGTTCTTC.

The DNA of the CDR3 is TGTGCCAGCAGCCCTAATAGCGGGGGGGCCTATGAGCAGTTCTTC. Protein product: CASSPNSGGAYEQFF. The gene calls are TRBV28 and TRBJ2-1; 11 nucleotides align to TRBD2. In germline, CDR1 is MDHEN, CDR2 SYDVKM. The CDR3 spans 15 residues. Trimming removed 6 bases from V and 8 bases from J; junction bases left unmatched: 9.

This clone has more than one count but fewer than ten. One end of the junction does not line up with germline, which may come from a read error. This CDR3 is CASSYRSGSQATQYF. The CDR3 DNA follows: TGTGCCAGCAGTTACCGGAGCGGGAGCCAAGCGACCCAGTACTTC. The rearrangement uses TRBV6-5 and TRBJ2-5, with 8 bases lining up with TRBD2. The germline CDR1 and CDR2 sequences are MNHEY and SVGAGI. This CDR3 region has 15 residues.

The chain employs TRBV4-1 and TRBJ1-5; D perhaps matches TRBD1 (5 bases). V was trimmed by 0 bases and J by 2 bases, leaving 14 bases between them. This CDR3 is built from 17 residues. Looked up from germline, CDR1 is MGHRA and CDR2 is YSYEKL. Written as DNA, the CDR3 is TGCGCCAGCAGCCAAGATTGGCAGGGTGCGGGCAATCAGCCCCAGCATTTT. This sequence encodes CASSQDWQGAGNQPQHF.

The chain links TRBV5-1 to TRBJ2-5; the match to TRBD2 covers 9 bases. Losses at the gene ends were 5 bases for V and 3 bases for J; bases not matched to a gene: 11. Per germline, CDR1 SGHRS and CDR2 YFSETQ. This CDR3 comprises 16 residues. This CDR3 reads CASRVLAGITEETQYF. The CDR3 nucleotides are TGCGCCAGCAGAGTTCTAGCGGGGATCACAGAAGAGACCCAGTACTTC.

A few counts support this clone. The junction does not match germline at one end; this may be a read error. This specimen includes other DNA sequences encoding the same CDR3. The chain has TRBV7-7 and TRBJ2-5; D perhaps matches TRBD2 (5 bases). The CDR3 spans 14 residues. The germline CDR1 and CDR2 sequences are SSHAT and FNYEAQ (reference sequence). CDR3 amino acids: CASSLGGPQETQYF. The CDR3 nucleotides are TGTGCTAGCAGCTTAGGAGGTCCCCAAGAGACCCAGTACTTC.

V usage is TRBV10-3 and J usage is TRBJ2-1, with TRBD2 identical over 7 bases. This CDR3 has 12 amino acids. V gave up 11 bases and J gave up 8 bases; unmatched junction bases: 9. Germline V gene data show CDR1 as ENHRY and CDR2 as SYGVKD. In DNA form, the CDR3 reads TGTGCCGTCCACATGGGGGGGGATGAGCAGTTCTTC. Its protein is CAVHMGGDEQFF.

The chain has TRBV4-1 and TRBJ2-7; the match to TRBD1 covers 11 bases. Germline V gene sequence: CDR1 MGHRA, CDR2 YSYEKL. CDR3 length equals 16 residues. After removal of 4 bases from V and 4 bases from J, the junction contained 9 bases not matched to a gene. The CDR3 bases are TGCGCCAGCAGCCTTCGGACAGGGGGCATGGGATACGAGCAGTACTTC. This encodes CASSLRTGGMGYEQYF.

As DNA, the CDR3 is TGTGCCAGCACCAGGACAGCCCAGTATGGCTACACCTTC. Protein: CASTRTAQYGYTF. This chain links TRBV6-5 with TRBJ1-2; possibly TRBD1 for D (6 bases). The germline CDR1 and CDR2 sequences are MNHEY and SVGAGI. This CDR3 region has 13 residues. The germline V and J ends were trimmed by 7 bases and 5 bases, with 14 bases remaining between them.

CDR3 region: CASSDRSPDTQYF. The CDR3 DNA reads as TGTGCCAGCAGTGATCGCTCCCCAGATACGCAGTATTTT. The genes are TRBV25-1 and TRBJ2-3, with D hard to call. Germline V gives CDR1 MGHDK, CDR2 SYGVNS. The CDR3 runs 13 residues. Trimming left V 3 bases short and J 4 bases short, with 8 bases between.

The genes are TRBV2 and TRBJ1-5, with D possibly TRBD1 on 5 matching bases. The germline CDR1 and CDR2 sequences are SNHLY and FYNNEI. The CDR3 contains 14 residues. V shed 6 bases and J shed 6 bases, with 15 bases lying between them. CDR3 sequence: CASRELRVTQPQHF. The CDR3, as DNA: TGTGCCAGCAGAGAGCTCAGGGTGACTCAGCCCCAGCATTTT.

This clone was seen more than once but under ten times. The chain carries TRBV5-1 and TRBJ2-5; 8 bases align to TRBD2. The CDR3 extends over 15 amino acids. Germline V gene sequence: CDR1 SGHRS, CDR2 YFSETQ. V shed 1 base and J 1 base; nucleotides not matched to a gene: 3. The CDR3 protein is CASSLWRGAQETQYF. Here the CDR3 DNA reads TGCGCCAGCAGCTTGTGGCGGGGGGCCCAAGAGACCCAGTACTTC.

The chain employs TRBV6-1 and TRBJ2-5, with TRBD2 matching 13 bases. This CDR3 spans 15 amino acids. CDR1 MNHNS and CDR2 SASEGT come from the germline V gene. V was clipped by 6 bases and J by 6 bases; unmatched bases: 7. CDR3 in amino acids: CASRQTSGGLKTQYF. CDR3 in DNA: TGTGCCAGCAGGCAGACTAGCGGGGGGCTGAAGACCCAGTACTTC.

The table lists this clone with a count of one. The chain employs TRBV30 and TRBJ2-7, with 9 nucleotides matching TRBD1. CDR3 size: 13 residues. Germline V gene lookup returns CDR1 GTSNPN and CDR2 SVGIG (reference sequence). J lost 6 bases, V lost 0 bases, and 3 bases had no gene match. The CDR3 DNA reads TGTGCCTGGAGTGTAGACAGGGGGTCCGAGCAGTACTTC. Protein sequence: CAWSVDRGSEQYF.

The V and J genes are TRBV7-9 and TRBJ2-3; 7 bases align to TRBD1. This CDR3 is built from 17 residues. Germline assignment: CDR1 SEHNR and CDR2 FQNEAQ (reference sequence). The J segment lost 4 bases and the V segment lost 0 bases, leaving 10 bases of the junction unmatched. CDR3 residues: CASSLARMTGTSDTQYF. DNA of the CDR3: TGTGCCAGCAGCTTAGCGAGGATGACAGGGACCTCAGATACGCAGTATTTT. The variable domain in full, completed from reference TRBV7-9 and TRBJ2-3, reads DTGVSQNPRHKITKRGQNVTFRCDPISEHNRLYWYRQTLGQGPEFLTYFQNEAQLEKSRLLSDRFSAERPKGSFSTLEIQRTEQGDSAMYLCASSLARMTGTSDTQYFGPGTRLTVL.

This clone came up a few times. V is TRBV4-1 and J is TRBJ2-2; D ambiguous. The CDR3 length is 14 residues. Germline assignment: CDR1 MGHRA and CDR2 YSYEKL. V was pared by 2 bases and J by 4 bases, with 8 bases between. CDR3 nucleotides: TGCGCCAGCAGCCAACCCACCGCCACCGGGGAGCTGTTTTTT. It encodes CASSQPTATGELFF.

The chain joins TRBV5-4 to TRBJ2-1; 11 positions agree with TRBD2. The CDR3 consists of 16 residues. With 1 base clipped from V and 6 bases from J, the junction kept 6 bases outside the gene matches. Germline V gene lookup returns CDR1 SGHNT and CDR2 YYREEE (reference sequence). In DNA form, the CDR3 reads TGTGCCAGCAGCTTGTGGCTAGCGGGGGGCCTCAATGAGCAGTTCTTC. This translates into CASSLWLAGGLNEQFF. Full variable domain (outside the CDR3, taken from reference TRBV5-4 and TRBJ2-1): ETGVTQSPTHLIKTRGQQVTLRCSSQSGHNTVSWYQQALGQGPQFIFQYYREEENGRGNFPPRFSGLQFPNYSSELNVNALELDDSALYLCASSLWLAGGLNEQFFGPGTRLTVL.

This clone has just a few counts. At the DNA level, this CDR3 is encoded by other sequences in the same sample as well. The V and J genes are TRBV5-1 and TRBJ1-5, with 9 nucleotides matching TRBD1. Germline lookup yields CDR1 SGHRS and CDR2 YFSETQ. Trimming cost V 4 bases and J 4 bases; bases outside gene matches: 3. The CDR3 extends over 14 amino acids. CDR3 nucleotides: TGCGCCAGCAGCCTCGGGACAGGGAATCAGCCCCAGCATTTT. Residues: CASSLGTGNQPQHF.

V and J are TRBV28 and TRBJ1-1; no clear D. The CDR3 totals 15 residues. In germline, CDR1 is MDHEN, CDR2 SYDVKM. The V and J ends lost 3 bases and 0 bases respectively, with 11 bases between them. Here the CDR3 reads CASSLIGQLNTEAFF. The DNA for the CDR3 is TGTGCCAGCAGTTTGATAGGTCAGCTGAACACTGAAGCTTTCTTT.

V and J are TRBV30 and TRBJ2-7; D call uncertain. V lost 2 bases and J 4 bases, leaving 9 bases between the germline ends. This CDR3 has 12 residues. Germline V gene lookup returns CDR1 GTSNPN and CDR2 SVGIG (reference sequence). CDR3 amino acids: CAWSRSEYEQYF. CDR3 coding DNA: TGTGCCTGGAGTAGGAGTGAGTACGAGCAGTACTTC.

The DNA for the CDR3 is TGTGCCAGCAGCGGGACGGATTCCTCTAGCAATCAGCCCCAGCATTTT. This codes for CASSGTDSSSNQPQHF. The J gene is TRBJ1-5, the V gene TRBV2; a possible D gene is TRBD1 (5 bases). CDR1 and CDR2 (germline): SNHLY, FYNNEI. The CDR3 has 16 amino acids. The V gene lost 6 bases and the J gene lost 0 bases, with 15 bases spanning the gap.